This T cell receptor beta chain emerged from a study of vaccination effects on CD4 cells after COVID-19. Before sequencing took place, the ViraFEST assay used viral peptide pools to expand antigen-specific CD4+ T cells. When less than 12 days of culture had elapsed, CD4+ T cells were isolated. Participants each got two BNT162b2 or mRNA-1273 vaccine doses. Each culture well received a few million PBMC. These cells were then cultured in IMDM with 9 to 10 IU/ml IL-2 and roughly 10 ug/ml peptides. Sequencing was performed with immunoSEQ multiplex PCR; in TCRdb, only in-frame clones are kept and a portion is missing. The sample has 84,000 or so clones, 77% seen once; the top ten hold around 1%. A remark on this clone: What it binds is not known.

The V end was cut by 5 bases, the J end by 2 bases, with 17 bases between. The germline gives CDR1 MNHEY, CDR2 SVGEGT. This CDR3 contains 16 residues. Sequenced here: CD4+ T cells from PBMCs cultured with HCoV-OC43 spike peptides, sampled after COVID-19 vaccination. Described subset: HCoV-OC43 spike overlapping peptide pool stimulation. The origin of this receptor is a human donor who received a COVID-19 vaccine. V is TRBV6-2 or TRBV6-3 and J is TRBJ2-3; D assignment may be TRBD1 or TRBD2 (5 bases each). In DNA form, the CDR3 reads TGTGCCAGCAGTCGGGGACCGACGCACAACACAGATACGCAGTATTTT. Translated, it gives CASSRGPTHNTDTQYF.